The 12 T cell receptor beta chains listed next were all sequenced from one sample in a study of blood T cells in healthy people across ages. Sample-barcoded 5' priming and a J-beta primer mix drove a second PCR of roughly 6 to 12 cycles. TCRdb used MiXCR to reprocess the 5' RACE reads, holding one entry per CDR3 protein. The sample consists of 1.5 million or so distinct CDR3 sequences, under 55% of them appearing once. Sequencing used blood. Receptors were obtained from a woman in her late teens or twenties in good health.

The chain joins TRBV4-3 to TRBJ1-5; D perhaps matches TRBD1 (6 bases). The V gene's germline CDR1 is LGHNA and CDR2 YSLEER. Trimming shortened V by 4 bases and J by 3 bases, and 13 bases separated the two germline ends. This CDR3 is built from 15 residues. The CDR3 coding sequence is TGCGCCAGCAGCCCCAATCGACAGGCCAATCAGCCCCAGCATTTT. This encodes CASSPNRQANQPQHF.

This rearrangement joins TRBV2 to TRBJ2-1; perhaps D is TRBD1 or TRBD2 (5 bases each). The CDR3 runs 14 residues. Germline-derived CDR1 and CDR2 are SNHLY and FYNNEI. The V end was cut by 7 bases, the J end by 6 bases, with 16 bases between. The CDR3: CASKWDPGGNEQFF. In DNA, the CDR3 is TGTGCCAGCAAATGGGACCCTGGGGGCAATGAGCAGTTCTTC. The whole variable domain, remainder taken from reference TRBV2 and TRBJ2-1, is EPEVTQTPSHQVTQMGQEVILRCVPISNHLYFYWYRQILGQKVEFLVSFYNNEISEKSEIFDDQFSVERPDGSNFTLKIRSTKLEDSAMYFCASKWDPGGNEQFFGPGTRLTVL.

V is TRBV20-1 and J is TRBJ2-4, with no clear D. CDR3 size: 11 residues. The germline gives CDR1 DFQATT, CDR2 SNEGSKA (reference sequence). Trimming stripped 4 bases from V and 3 bases from J, with 4 bases between. The CDR3 nucleotides read TGCAGTGCTATCGACAAAAACATTCAGTACTTC. It specifies CSAIDKNIQYF.

The rearrangement uses TRBV3-1 and TRBJ2-1, with TRBD2 identical over 10 bases. The CDR3 loop spans 17 amino acids. V shed 5 bases and J 2 bases; nucleotides not matched to a gene: 9. The germline CDR1 and CDR2 sequences are LGHDT and YNNKEL (reference sequence). The CDR3 spells CASSTQRTSGTYNEQFF. CDR3 nucleotides: TGTGCCAGCAGCACCCAGCGGACTAGCGGTACCTACAATGAGCAGTTCTTC.

The chain combines TRBV6-4 with TRBJ2-5, with unresolved D. Per the germline V gene, CDR1 is MRHNA and CDR2 is SNTAGT. The CDR3 has 20 residues. V shed 5 bases and J shed 0 bases, with 28 bases lying between them. CDR3 nucleotide sequence: TGTGCCAGCAGTCTACCCCCCCTCACGGTTGGTCGACGGGACCAAGAGACCCAGTACTTC. This translates into CASSLPPLTVGRRDQETQYF.

The chain employs TRBV4-3 and TRBJ2-4; 7 positions match TRBD1. The CDR3 extends over 18 amino acids. The junction had 8 bases not matched to a gene; V was cut back by 0 bases and J by 0 bases. In germline, CDR1 is LGHNA, CDR2 YSLEER. CDR3 DNA: TGCGCCAGCAGCCAAGAACCTACAGGGGTCATAGCCAAAAACATTCAGTACTTC. Translated: CASSQEPTGVIAKNIQYF.

The V gene is TRBV12-5, the J gene TRBJ2-5; D remains ambiguous. The CDR3 length is 13 residues. Per the germline V gene, CDR1 is LGHNT and CDR2 is FRNRAP. V lost 7 bases and J lost 11, with 20 bases in between. The CDR3 loop is CASAVNVWNEQYF. The CDR3 DNA reads as TGTGCTAGTGCGGTGAACGTTTGGAATGAGCAGTACTTC.

The J gene is TRBJ2-1, the V gene TRBV7-2, with a tentative D call TRBD2 (5 bases). The V and J ends lost 5 bases and 10 bases respectively, with 27 bases between them. CDR1 and CDR2 from the germline V gene are SGHTA and FQGNSA. The CDR3 runs to 17 residues. The CDR3, as DNA: TGTGCCAGCAGCCCCCGAGGGTTGGGTCTTTTGCCCTACGAGCAGTTCTTC. Residues: CASSPRGLGLLPYEQFF.

This chain joins TRBV27 and TRBJ2-7, with D perhaps TRBD1 (5 bases). The V end lost 6 bases, the J end lost 3 bases, and 12 bases lay between the germline ends. This CDR3 is 13 amino acids long. The germline V gene has CDR1 MNHEY and CDR2 SMNVEV (reference sequence). The CDR3 reads CASSIQANYEQYF. DNA for the CDR3: TGTGCCAGCAGCATACAGGCTAACTACGAGCAGTACTTC.

In its sample, this clonotype was seen a few times. V gene TRBV4-3 combines with J gene TRBJ2-3; 11 bases match TRBD2. Germline lookup yields CDR1 LGHNA and CDR2 YSLEER. The CDR3 runs to 18 residues. The trim removed 0 bases at V and 1 base at J, leaving 6 bases unmatched. The chain's CDR3 is CASSQEGSGRAGTDTQYF. For the CDR3, the DNA is TGCGCCAGCAGCCAAGAGGGTAGCGGGAGGGCCGGCACAGATACGCAGTATTTT.

This clonotype was detected only a few times. The V call is TRBV7-2, the J call TRBJ2-3; the D is unclear. The CDR3 length is 12 residues. Germline V CDR1 and CDR2: SGHTA, FQGNSA. V was pared by 6 bases and J by 6 bases, with 10 bases between. CDR3 protein: CASSRYMDTQYF. For the CDR3, the DNA is TGTGCCAGCAGTCGCTACATGGATACGCAGTATTTT. The full variable domain, rest sourced from reference TRBV7-2 and TRBJ2-3, is GAGVSQSPSNKVTEKGKDVELRCDPISGHTALYWYRQSLGQGLEFLIYFQGNSAPDKSGLPSDRFSAERTGGSVSTLTIQRTQQEDSAVYLCASSRYMDTQYFGPGTRLTVL.

This clonotype appeared a few times. The chain employs TRBV14 and TRBJ2-3; 7 positions agree with TRBD2. The CDR3 is made up of 16 amino acids. V lost 1 base and J lost 4; bases outside the gene matches: 8. Germline loops: CDR1 SGHDN, CDR2 FVKESK. CDR3 bases: TGTGCCAGCAGCCAAGCCGGACTAGTGCGCCCAGATACGCAGTATTTT. Translation: CASSQAGLVRPDTQYF.